The T cell receptor beta chain described here comes from a study of OX40 agonist ivuxolimab in advanced cancers. V lost 3 bases, J lost 6 bases, and 8 bases stayed unmatched. CDR1 is LGHNA, CDR2 YNFKEQ, per germline. The CDR3 has 16 residues. People who had autoimmune disease history or systemic immunosuppression were excluded. The data were produced by immunoSEQ multiplex PCR, yet TCRdb's version contains in-frame clones alone and is incomplete. Among some 80,000 clones listed, approximately 92% were seen once. This clonotype was sampled from an adult with an advanced solid tumor such as melanoma, head and neck, liver or kidney cancer. The sequenced sample was CD4+ or CD8+ T cells sorted from blood, obtained in a trial of the OX40 agonist ivuxolimab. V is TRBV4-2 and J is TRBJ2-1; 10 bases are a match to TRBD2. In DNA, the CDR3 is TGTGCCAGCAGCCATTCGGGGCTAGCGGGGGCCAATGAGCAGTTCTTC. This encodes CASSHSGLAGANEQFF.